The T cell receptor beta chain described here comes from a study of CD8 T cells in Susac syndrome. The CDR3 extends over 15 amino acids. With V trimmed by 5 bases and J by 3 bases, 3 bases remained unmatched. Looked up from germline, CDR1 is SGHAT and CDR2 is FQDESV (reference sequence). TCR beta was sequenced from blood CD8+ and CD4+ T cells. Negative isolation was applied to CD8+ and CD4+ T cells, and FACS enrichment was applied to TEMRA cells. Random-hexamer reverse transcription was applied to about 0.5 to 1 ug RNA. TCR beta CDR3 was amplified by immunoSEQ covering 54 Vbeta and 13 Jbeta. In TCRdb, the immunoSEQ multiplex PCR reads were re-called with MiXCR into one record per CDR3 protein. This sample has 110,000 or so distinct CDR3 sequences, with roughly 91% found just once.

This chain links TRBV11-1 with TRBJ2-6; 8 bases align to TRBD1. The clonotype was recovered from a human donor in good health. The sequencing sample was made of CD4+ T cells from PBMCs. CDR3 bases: TGTGCCAGCAGCCTGGACAGGGTTGGGGCCAACGTCCTGACTTTC. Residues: CASSLDRVGANVLTF.